This T cell receptor (beta chain) was sequenced in a study of blood T cell repertoires in COVID-19. Study summary: Spain, Italy and the United States supplied samples that represented acute and convalescent COVID-19. Sources were T cells, B-cell-depleted T cells, or PBMCs; the material itself was cDNA or gDNA.

This CDR3 contains 16 residues. The germline gives CDR1 SGHKS, CDR2 YYEKEE (reference sequence). Trimming removed 3 bases from V and 6 bases from J; junction bases left unmatched: 12. In the source study's methods: It was from reference gene primer amplification that nucleated cell counts were estimated. The method was immunoSEQ multiplex PCR; TCRdb's version includes in-frame clones alone and lacks a portion of them. The V and J calls and clone size are taken from that table; D and trimming were inferred from the DNA. The sample lists tens of thousands of clones, around 83% occurring once. The gene calls are TRBV5-5 and TRBJ2-5; 9 bases are a match to TRBD1. Specimen: peripheral blood. The receptor was isolated from a human donor in a cohort sampled during active COVID-19. The CDR3 sequence: CASSWGAPGQGKTQYF. For the CDR3, the DNA is TGTGCCAGCAGCTGGGGGGCACCGGGACAGGGAAAGACCCAGTACTTC.